This T cell receptor beta chain stems from a study of shared clonotypes between healthy human individuals. Study results and limitations: The study's rarefaction showed incomplete sorted-subset sequencing despite large depth. The donor pool, a small one, limited the genetic and exposure-history diversity represented.

Some clones are missing from TCRdb's copy, which holds only in-frame ones; the method was immunoSEQ multiplex PCR. The sample consists of some 2.1 million clones, roughly 94% of them appearing once. CD45RA+ naive and CD45RA-negative memory subsets were separated from CD4+ cells. For this clone: Its antigen remains unknown.

The ends were cut back, 6 bases at V and 2 bases at J, with 11 bases in the middle. Per germline, CDR1 LNHDA and CDR2 SQIVND (reference sequence). CDR3 length: 13 residues. Sequenced material: naive CD4+ T cells sorted from blood. Described subset: CD45RA+ positively selected. This clonotype originated in a man aged 18 to 30 in good health. This chain connects TRBV19 to TRBJ2-7; D gene unclear. CDR3 sequence (DNA): TGTGCCAGTAGGGCGAATGGGGCCTACGAGCAGTACTTC. This codes for CASRANGAYEQYF.